The source of this TCR beta chain is a study of tumour-infiltrating T cells in Burkitt lymphoma. Across the whole study: Survival, overall and progression-free, tracked with productive clonality.

The CDR3 consists of 13 residues. Germline V gives CDR1 SQVTM, CDR2 ANQGSEA. Unmatched junction bases numbered 3, after V lost 6 bases and J lost 6 bases. Measured with immunoSEQ multiplex PCR; TCRdb has only the in-frame clones, and not every one. The sample holds roughly 13,000 clones, roughly 77% seen once. Sequenced: tumor tissue. The chain carries TRBV29-1 and TRBJ2-3, with TRBD2 matching 13 bases. This receptor was obtained from a human donor with diffuse large B-cell lymphoma. The CDR3 spells CSVETSGRDTQYF. The CDR3 DNA sequence: TGCAGCGTCGAGACTAGCGGGAGGGATACGCAGTATTTT.